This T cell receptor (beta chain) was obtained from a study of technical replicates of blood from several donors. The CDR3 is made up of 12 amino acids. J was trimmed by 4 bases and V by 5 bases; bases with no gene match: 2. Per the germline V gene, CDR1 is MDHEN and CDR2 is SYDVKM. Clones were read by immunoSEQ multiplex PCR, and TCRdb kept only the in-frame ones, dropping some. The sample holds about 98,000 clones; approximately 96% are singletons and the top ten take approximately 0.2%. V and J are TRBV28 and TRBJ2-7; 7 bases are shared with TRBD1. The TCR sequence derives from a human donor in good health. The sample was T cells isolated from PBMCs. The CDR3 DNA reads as TGTGCCAGCAGTAGGGGGCGTTACGAGCAGTACTTC. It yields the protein CASSRGRYEQYF.